This TCR beta chain was retrieved from a study of cytomegalovirus exposure and HLA in healthy donors. Study findings and constraints: Researchers reported in a later analysis that a missense DCLRE1C variant was tied to TCR beta V- and J-gene trimming.

The trim removed 4 bases at V and 1 base at J, leaving 11 bases unmatched. Germline V gene data show CDR1 as LGHNA and CDR2 as YNFKEQ. CDR3 length: 18 residues. The PCR employed 60 Vbeta primers together with 13 Jbeta primers. Here immunoSEQ multiplex PCR was the method, and the copy in TCRdb shows in-frame clones only, minus some. This sample's clone table lists over 110,000 clones. On this clone: The antigen is not known.

This rearrangement joins TRBV4-2 to TRBJ2-3; 10 bases are a match to TRBD2. The sample was PBMCs. This receptor was identified in a male donor in good health and CMV-seronegative. In nucleotides, the CDR3 is TGTGCCAGCAGCCCCCGGGCAGCGGGGGGGCCGGGCACAGATACGCAGTATTTT. Translating it yields CASSPRAAGGPGTDTQYF.